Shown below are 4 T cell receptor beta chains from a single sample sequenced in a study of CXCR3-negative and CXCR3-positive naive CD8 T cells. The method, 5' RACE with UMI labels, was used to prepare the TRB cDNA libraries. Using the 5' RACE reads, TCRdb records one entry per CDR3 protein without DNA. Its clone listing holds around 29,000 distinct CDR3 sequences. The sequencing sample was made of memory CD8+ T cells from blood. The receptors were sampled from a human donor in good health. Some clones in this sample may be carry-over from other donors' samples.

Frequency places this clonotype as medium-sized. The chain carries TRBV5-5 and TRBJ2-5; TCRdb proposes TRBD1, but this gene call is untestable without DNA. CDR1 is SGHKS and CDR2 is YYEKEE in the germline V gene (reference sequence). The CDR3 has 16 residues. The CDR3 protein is CASSLWVTGYQETQYF.

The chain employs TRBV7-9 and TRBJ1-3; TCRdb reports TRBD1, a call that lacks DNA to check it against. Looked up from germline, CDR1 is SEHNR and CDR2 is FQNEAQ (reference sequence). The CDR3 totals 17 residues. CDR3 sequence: CASSQEAVRLSGNTIYF.

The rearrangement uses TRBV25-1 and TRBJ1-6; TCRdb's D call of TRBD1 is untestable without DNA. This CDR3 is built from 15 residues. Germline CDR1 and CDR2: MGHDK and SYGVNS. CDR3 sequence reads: CASSPKGGGNSPLHF.

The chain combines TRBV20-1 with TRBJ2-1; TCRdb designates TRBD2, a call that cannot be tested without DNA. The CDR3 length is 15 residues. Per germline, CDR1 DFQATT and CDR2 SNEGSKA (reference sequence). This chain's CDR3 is CSASSGESSYNEQFF.